The T cell receptor (beta chain) under discussion was sequenced for a study of blood T cell repertoires in COVID-19. Across the study: Spain, Italy and the United States supplied samples that represented acute and convalescent COVID-19.

Germline CDR1 reads SEHNR; CDR2 reads FQNEAQ (reference sequence). The germline V and J ends were trimmed by 0 bases and 6 bases, with 12 bases remaining between them. The CDR3 runs to 15 residues. Methods used by the authors: It was from reference gene primer amplification that nucleated cell counts were estimated. Assay used: immunoSEQ multiplex PCR; TCRdb lists only in-frame clones, some missing. From that table come the V and J calls and clone size; the DNA was used to work out D and trimming. The sample shows 70,000 to 100,000 clones, 88% of them seen only once. Sequencing was carried out using peripheral blood. The source of this sequence is a woman aged 80 or over with active COVID-19. This rearrangement joins TRBV7-9 to TRBJ1-5, with a weak D call TRBD1 (5 bases). The CDR3 nucleotides read TGTGCCAGCAGCTTAGCGGGGAGGGGTGGTCAGCCCCAGCATTTT. It yields the protein CASSLAGRGGQPQHF. Combining the CDR3 with reference TRBV7-9 and TRBJ1-5 gives the whole variable domain DTGVSQNPRHKITKRGQNVTFRCDPISEHNRLYWYRQTLGQGPEFLTYFQNEAQLEKSRLLSDRFSAERPKGSFSTLEIQRTEQGDSAMYLCASSLAGRGGQPQHFGDGTRLSIL.